This TCR beta chain was observed in a study of blood T cell repertoires in COVID-19. CDR3 length: 14 residues. Trimming removed 6 bases at V and 2 bases at J, with 14 bases between. Per germline, CDR1 MNHEY and CDR2 SVGAGI. Within 2 weeks of study entry, exposed participants had contacted a PCR-confirmed or clinician-diagnosed COVID-19 case. The method was immunoSEQ multiplex PCR; TCRdb's version includes in-frame clones alone and lacks a portion of them. This repertoire shows 350,000 to 500,000 clones, 70% to 90% found once; its top ten account for 1.4%. This clone was seen once. Sequencing was performed on PBMCs or T cells enriched from blood (not recorded which). The chain employs TRBV6-5 and TRBJ2-7, with D tentatively TRBD1 (6 bases). The TCR comes from a woman between 18 and 29 years old who had been exposed to COVID-19. The CDR3 protein is CASSPRGGTYEQYF. The CDR3 bases are TGTGCCAGCAGCCCGCGTGGGGGCACCTACGAGCAGTACTTC.